The 26 T cell receptor beta chains reported below all come from one sample, sequenced in a study of blood T cells in healthy people across ages. For the second PCR, which ran for about 7 to 11 cycles, a sample-barcoded 5' primer and a J-beta primer mix were used. MiXCR was run by TCRdb on the 5' RACE reads, yielding one entry per CDR3 protein. The sample carries approximately 940,000 distinct CDR3 sequences, about 48% recorded once. The specimen was blood. These receptors were taken from a man between 25 and 39 years old in good health.

The chain combines TRBV20-1 with TRBJ2-5, with D possibly being TRBD2 (5 bases). Germline V lookup: CDR1 DFQATT, CDR2 SNEGSKA (reference sequence). The CDR3 has 13 amino acids. Trimming took off 2 bases at V and 4 bases at J, with 11 bases between the two ends. This CDR3 is CSARKEVTETQYF. DNA for the CDR3: TGCAGTGCTAGAAAGGAGGTTACAGAGACCCAGTACTTC.

V gene TRBV12-3 or TRBV12-4 combines with J gene TRBJ2-2, with a possible D match to TRBD2 (6 bases). The V and J ends lost 6 bases and 5 bases respectively, with 31 bases between them. This CDR3 is 20 amino acids long. CDR3: CASSPRAGKGGVRWTGELFF. The DNA for the CDR3 is TGTGCCAGCAGCCCAAGGGCGGGAAAGGGAGGTGTCCGGTGGACCGGGGAGCTGTTTTTT.

Only a few counts were recorded for this clonotype. The genes are TRBV12-3 or TRBV12-4 and TRBJ2-7; D might be TRBD2 (5 bases). Trimming left V 4 bases short and J 3 bases short, with 16 bases between. The CDR3 extends over 15 amino acids. CDR3 sequence reads: CASSSGGQVGYEQYF. Written as DNA, the CDR3 is TGTGCCAGCAGTTCCGGAGGCCAGGTCGGCTACGAGCAGTACTTC.

V gene TRBV4-1 combines with J gene TRBJ2-3, with 9 positions matching TRBD2. Germline trimming cut 0 bases from V and 4 bases from J; bases unmatched to any gene: 14. The germline CDR1 and CDR2 sequences are MGHRA and YSYEKL. This CDR3 has 19 residues. DNA for the CDR3: TGCGCCAGCAGCCAAGATCCAGTCAGGCTAGCGGGGTCCCCAGATACGCAGTATTTT. Translated, it gives CASSQDPVRLAGSPDTQYF.

This clonotype came up a few times. The chain joins TRBV28 to TRBJ1-5, with 7 nucleotides matching TRBD1. Germline trimming cut 6 bases from V and 5 bases from J; bases unmatched to any gene: 10. The CDR3 has 15 amino acids. CDR1 MDHEN and CDR2 SYDVKM come from the germline V gene. The CDR3 protein is CASSPADRDDQPQHF. The DNA of the CDR3 is TGTGCCAGCAGCCCGGCCGACAGGGACGATCAGCCCCAGCATTTT. Full variable domain (outside the CDR3, taken from reference TRBV28 and TRBJ1-5): DVKVTQSSRYLVKRTGEKVFLECVQDMDHENMFWYRQDPGLGLRLIYFSYDVKMKEKGDIPEGYSVSREKKERFSLILESASTNQTSMYLCASSPADRDDQPQHFGDGTRLSIL.

This clonotype was seen a handful of times. V gene TRBV14 combines with J gene TRBJ2-7; the D gene is possibly TRBD1 (5 bases). This CDR3 region has 18 residues. Germline CDR1 reads SGHDN; CDR2 reads FVKESK. Between the trimmed V and J ends, which lost 4 bases and 0 bases, there was a span of 22 bases. The chain's CDR3 is CASSLMDGRRGTSYEQYF. For the CDR3, the DNA is TGTGCCAGCAGCCTAATGGACGGGCGAAGGGGTACCTCCTACGAGCAGTACTTC.

The gene calls are TRBV2 and TRBJ1-6; D may be TRBD1 (5 bases). Germline V lookup: CDR1 SNHLY, CDR2 FYNNEI. This CDR3 comprises 13 residues. Between the trimmed V and J ends, which lost 6 bases and 6 bases, there was a span of 9 bases. Here the CDR3 DNA reads TGTGCCAGCAGGGGACGGTTTAATTCACCCCTCCACTTT. As protein: CASRGRFNSPLHF.

The V call is TRBV7-9, the J call TRBJ1-2; D is perhaps TRBD1 (5 bases). In germline, CDR1 is SEHNR, CDR2 FQNEAQ (reference sequence). Trimming pared 5 bases from V and 6 bases from J, leaving 13 bases between. CDR3 length equals 13 residues. CDR3 in amino acids: CASSVLGAHGYTF. CDR3 DNA: TGTGCCAGCAGCGTTCTCGGGGCTCATGGCTACACCTTC. The full variable domain, rest sourced from reference TRBV7-9 and TRBJ1-2, is DTGVSQNPRHKITKRGQNVTFRCDPISEHNRLYWYRQTLGQGPEFLTYFQNEAQLEKSRLLSDRFSAERPKGSFSTLEIQRTEQGDSAMYLCASSVLGAHGYTFGSGTRLTVV.

This clonotype has only a few counts. This rearrangement joins TRBV14 to TRBJ2-1; D gene unclear. CDR3 length: 16 amino acids. Germline CDR1 SGHDN, CDR2 FVKESK. Trimming shortened V by 1 base and J by 0 bases, and 10 bases separated the two germline ends. The CDR3 region is CASSQAPRSSYNEQFF. The CDR3 nucleotides are TGTGCCAGCAGCCAAGCTCCCAGGAGCTCCTACAATGAGCAGTTCTTC.

The rearrangement joins TRBV18 to TRBJ2-7, with a tentative D call TRBD1 (6 bases). V lost 6 bases and J 5 bases, leaving 20 bases between the germline ends. The CDR3 spans 15 residues. The V gene's germline CDR1 is KGHSH and CDR2 LQKENI. The CDR3 protein is CASSPEGRTGNEQYF. The CDR3 DNA follows: TGTGCCAGCTCCCCCGAAGGGAGAACAGGGAACGAGCAGTACTTC.

Only a few counts were recorded for this clonotype. V is TRBV27 and J is TRBJ2-7; 8 bases agree with TRBD2. The CDR3 is made up of 15 amino acids. With 2 bases clipped from V and 0 bases from J, the junction kept 3 bases outside the gene matches. In germline, CDR1 is MNHEY, CDR2 SMNVEV (reference sequence). The CDR3 DNA reads TGTGCCAGCAGTTTAAAAGCGGGGGTCTCCTACGAGCAGTACTTC. Translation: CASSLKAGVSYEQYF.

The chain recombines TRBV6-5 with TRBJ2-7; D gene uncertain. V lost 5 bases to trimming and J lost 6 bases, with 11 bases between them. The CDR3 is 12 amino acids. CDR1 is MNHEY and CDR2 is SVGAGI in the germline V gene. DNA for the CDR3: TGTGCCAGCAGTGCCTCAACTATCGAGCAGTACTTC. This gives the protein CASSASTIEQYF.

The CDR3 protein is CASSPGGASEKLFF. The CDR3 DNA sequence: TGTGCCAGCAGTCCAGGGGGCGCGAGTGAAAAACTGTTTTTT. The chain links TRBV28 to TRBJ1-4, with 8 bases lining up with TRBD1. Germline CDR1 is MDHEN and CDR2 is SYDVKM. The CDR3 runs to 14 residues. Trimming removed 5 bases from V and 7 bases from J; junction bases left unmatched: 6.

V is TRBV7-2 and J is TRBJ2-1; 9 bases are shared with TRBD2. Germline trimming cut 5 bases from V and 8 bases from J; bases unmatched to any gene: 10. In germline, CDR1 is SGHTA, CDR2 FQGNSA. This CDR3 comprises 15 residues. For the CDR3, the DNA is TGTGCCAGCAGCCCCGGGACTAGCTGGTACGATGAGCAGTTCTTC. Residues: CASSPGTSWYDEQFF.

This clonotype was seen a single time. The V and J genes are TRBV12-3 or TRBV12-4 and TRBJ2-5; D is undetermined. V was shortened by 5 bases and J by 2 bases, with 9 bases between the two germline ends. The CDR3 extends over 13 amino acids. The CDR3 nucleotides read TGTGCCAGCAGTGTAAATCCTCAAGAGACCCAGTACTTC. Protein sequence: CASSVNPQETQYF.

The J gene is TRBJ1-2, the V gene TRBV20-1; D is perhaps TRBD1 (6 bases). CDR1 and CDR2 from the germline V gene are DFQATT and SNEGSKA (reference sequence). Trimming stripped 6 bases from V and 2 bases from J, with 13 bases between. The CDR3 runs 13 residues. CDR3 nucleotide sequence: TGCAGTGCCACCGGGACACCGAACTATGGCTACACCTTC. Translated, it gives CSATGTPNYGYTF.

The chain couples TRBV12-3 or TRBV12-4 to TRBJ1-2; tentative D call: TRBD1 (5 bases). Deletions cut 6 bases from V and 8 bases from J, with 25 bases between. This CDR3 contains 16 residues. The CDR3 coding sequence is TGTGCCAGCAGCCACCGGGGCGGGATACGGGAAAAAGGCTACACCTTC. Translation: CASSHRGGIREKGYTF.

This chain uses TRBV4-1 with TRBJ2-5; D ambiguous. V lost 3 bases and J lost 4, with 6 bases in between. Germline V gene sequence: CDR1 MGHRA, CDR2 YSYEKL. The CDR3 is 12 amino acids. The CDR3 bases are TGCGCCAGCAGCCACATAAGAGAGACCCAGTACTTC. Translating gives CASSHIRETQYF.

The chain couples TRBV5-6 to TRBJ2-1; TRBD1 agrees at 11 bases. Trimming took 4 bases from V and 8 from J; bases not matched to a gene: 8. The V gene's germline CDR1 is SGHDT and CDR2 YYEEEE. The CDR3 runs 15 residues. Here the CDR3 DNA reads TGTGCCAGCAGCGGCCGGGACAGGGGGTGGTATGAGCAGTTCTTC. Protein sequence: CASSGRDRGWYEQFF.

This clonotype was counted a few times. A much larger clone is a single base away; this may be a read error. The V gene is TRBV5-4, the J gene TRBJ2-3; tentative D call: TRBD1 (5 bases). From germline, CDR1 is SGHNT and CDR2 YYREEE (reference sequence). The CDR3 sequence is 11 residues long. The ends were cut back, 1 base at V and 10 bases at J, with 7 bases in the middle. CDR3 sequence: CASSLTGAQYF. CDR3 nucleotide sequence: TGTGCCAGCAGCTTGACAGGAGCGCAGTATTTT.

The chain combines TRBV24-1 with TRBJ2-3, with D tentatively TRBD1 (5 bases). The V end lost 2 bases, the J end lost 2 bases, and 7 bases lay between the germline ends. The CDR3 is 14 residues long. CDR1 is KGHDR, CDR2 SFDVKD, per germline. CDR3 in DNA: TGTGCCACCAGTGATTCAGGGTCCACAGATACGCAGTATTTT. Residues: CATSDSGSTDTQYF.

This clonotype was seen only a few times. This chain links TRBV7-9 with TRBJ1-5, with D possibly being TRBD1 (5 bases). Germline-derived CDR1 and CDR2 are SEHNR and FQNEAQ (reference sequence). The germline V and J ends were trimmed by 1 base and 0 bases, with 10 bases remaining between them. The CDR3 is 16 amino acids. CDR3 DNA sequence: TGTGCCAGCAGCTTAGGGCCGGACAATAGCAATCAGCCCCAGCATTTT. It encodes CASSLGPDNSNQPQHF.

The rearrangement joins TRBV5-1 to TRBJ1-4; no firm D call. V was shortened by 1 base and J by 0 bases, with 10 bases between the two germline ends. From germline, CDR1 is SGHRS and CDR2 YFSETQ. CDR3 length: 16 amino acids. CDR3 bases: TGCGCCAGCAGCTTGTCGGTGACGGCAACTAATGAAAAACTGTTTTTT. It yields the protein CASSLSVTATNEKLFF.

Turning to this clonotype: One junction end disagrees with the germline gene, perhaps due to a read error. The CDR3 loop is CASRGGETFF. For the CDR3, the DNA is TGTGCCAGCAGAGGGGGTGAAACTTTCTTT. V and J are TRBV7-9 and TRBJ1-1; a possible D gene is TRBD1 (6 bases). Germline V gene lookup returns CDR1 SEHNR and CDR2 FQNEAQ (reference sequence). CDR3 length: 10 amino acids.

The rearrangement links TRBV7-2 to TRBJ1-1; 8 nucleotides match TRBD1. The CDR3 has 15 amino acids. In germline, CDR1 is SGHTA, CDR2 FQGNSA. The J segment lost 1 base and the V segment lost 5 bases, leaving 6 bases of the junction unmatched. This CDR3 reads CASSIRTGTNTEAFF. CDR3 sequence (DNA): TGTGCCAGCAGCATCCGGACAGGGACGAACACTGAAGCTTTCTTT.

This clonotype was seen many times. The rearrangement joins TRBV28 to TRBJ2-1; perhaps D is TRBD1 or TRBD2 (5 bases each). In germline, CDR1 is MDHEN, CDR2 SYDVKM. V was clipped by 2 bases and J by 0 bases, with 14 bases between them. The CDR3 sequence is 17 residues long. CDR3: CASSLQGTGRSYNEQFF. The CDR3 coding sequence is TGTGCCAGCAGTTTACAGGGAACGGGACGCTCCTACAATGAGCAGTTCTTC.